This TCR beta chain emerged from a study of T cells in Graves' hyperthyroidism and ophthalmopathy. Study-wide context: At the time of initial diagnosis and before any treatment, peripheral blood was collected.

Amplified TCR beta CDR3 regions came from RNA transcripts. Carried out on the TCR CDR3, a first-round RT-PCR used the HTBI primer set. TCRdb re-called the multiplex PCR reads through MiXCR, storing one row per CDR3 protein. The table shows 250,000 or so distinct CDR3 sequences, with about 15% occurring only once. In this sample, this clonotype turned up many times. The CDR3 is 12 amino acids. With V trimmed by 1 base and J by 9 bases, 1 base remained unmatched. CDR1 and CDR2 (germline): LGHDT, YNNKEL (reference sequence). The TCR originated in a woman aged 50 to 60 with Graves' hyperthyroidism that later progressed to Graves' ophthalmopathy. Material: blood. J is TRBJ1-1 and V is TRBV3-1; 8 bases map to TRBD1. The CDR3 nucleotides are TGTGCCAGCAGCCAAGGGGACAGGCAAGCTTTCTTT. Encoded protein: CASSQGDRQAFF.